A selection of T cell receptor beta chains follows, all from one sample in a study of beta chain features in type 1 diabetes. Clones were sequenced by immunoSEQ multiplex PCR, and TCRdb holds only the in-frame ones, with some missing. The data contain about half a million clones, about 30% of them singletons. The specimen sequenced was naive CD4+ T cells from blood. The receptors were gathered from a man aged 18 to 29 in good health. CDR3s include the opening cysteine and the closing phenylalanine or tryptophan. The D gene is left open where the match is weak. Size tells how often a clone was seen (once, few, many) or the class of an expanded clone, and some rows leave it out.

size	V	D	J	DNA	CDR3
few	TRBV29-1	-	TRBJ1-1	TGCAGCTCGAGACAGGACTCGCCGTTCACTGAAGCTTTCTTT	CSSRQDSPFTEAFF
-	TRBV10-3	TRBD1	TRBJ2-1	TGTGCCAGCACAGGGGGAATCTACAATGAGCAGTTCTTC	CASTGGIYNEQFF
few	TRBV25-1	TRBD1	TRBJ1-2	TGTGCCAGCACTGACAGGGTCTATGGCTACACCTTC	CASTDRVYGYTF
few	TRBV30	-	TRBJ2-2	TGTGCCTGGACCCCGACCCCTAGTGGGACCGGGGAGCTGTTTTTT	CAWTPTPSGTGELFF
once	TRBV6-5	TRBD1	TRBJ2-5	TGTGCCAGCAGTCCCGGGACAGTGGAAGAGACCCAGTACTTC	CASSPGTVEETQYF
-	TRBV30	-	TRBJ2-7	TGTGCCTGGAGTGCCCAGATCCACTACGAGCAGTACTTC	CAWSAQIHYEQYF
once	TRBV2	-	TRBJ1-1	TGTGCCAGCAGATCCGAAGGGAACACTGAAGCTTTCTTT	CASRSEGNTEAFF
-	TRBV7-9	TRBD2	TRBJ2-5	TGTGCCAGCAGCTTAGTTAGCGGGAGAGGAGAGACCCAGTACTTC	CASSLVSGRGETQYF
-	TRBV5-1	TRBD2	TRBJ2-1	TGCGCCAGCAGCCGACTAGCGGGGACATACAATGAGCAGTTCTTC	CASSRLAGTYNEQFF
-	TRBV19	TRBD2	TRBJ2-1	TGTGCCAGTACGACTAGCGGGGCCTACAATGAGCAGTTCTTC	CASTTSGAYNEQFF
few	TRBV6-1	-	TRBJ2-3	TGTGCCAGCAGTGAAGCACGCGGAACTAGCACAGATACGCAGTATTTT	CASSEARGTSTDTQYF
-	TRBV7-9	-	TRBJ2-4	TGTGCCTCCGAACGGGGGTCAGACATTCAGTACTTC	CASERGSDIQYF
few	TRBV10-3	TRBD1	TRBJ1-1	TGTGCCATTCAGACCGGGACAGGGCTGACTGAAGCTTTCTTT	CAIQTGTGLTEAFF
-	TRBV9	TRBD2	TRBJ2-3	TGTGCCAGCAGCCCTGGGACTAGCGGGAGAACTAGCACAGATACGCAGTATTTT	CASSPGTSGRTSTDTQYF
-	TRBV9	TRBD2	TRBJ2-7	TGTGCCAGCAGCGAGGAGGAGGCGGGAGTAACCTACGAGCAGTACTTC	CASSEEEAGVTYEQYF
-	TRBV30	-	TRBJ1-1	TGTGCCTGGAAGTATCTCCCGGGGGCCGCTGAAGCTTTCTTT	CAWKYLPGAAEAFF
-	TRBV7-9	-	TRBJ2-7	TGTGCCAGCAGCCACATAGCTCTCTACGAGCAGTACTTC	CASSHIALYEQYF
few	TRBV4-3	TRBD2	TRBJ2-1	TGCGCCAGCAGCCACAGGGAGGGCAATGAGCAGTTCTTC	CASSHREGNEQFF
-	TRBV6-6	-	TRBJ1-2	TGTGCCAGCAGTCCAGGGGTTATCTATGGCTACACCTTC	CASSPGVIYGYTF
-	TRBV10-3	-	TRBJ2-5	TGTGCCACTCGCAATAGCGGTGGGGTGGGGTACTTC	CATRNSGGVGYF
-	TRBV7-2	TRBD1	TRBJ2-5	TGTGCCAGCAGACAGACAGGGGGCTGGGAGACCCAGTACTTC	CASRQTGGWETQYF
-	TRBV11-3	-	TRBJ2-6	TGTGCCAGCAGCCTCCGATCTGACTCCTCCGTCCTGACTTTC	CASSLRSDSSVLTF
few	TRBV5-1	-	TRBJ1-2	TGCGCCAGCAGCTCATCATATGGCTACACCTTC	CASSSSYGYTF
-	TRBV14	-	TRBJ1-1	TGTGCCAGCAGCCCTCGGGGCCATGGGGATCGGGACACTGAAGCTTTCTTT	CASSPRGHGDRDTEAFF
-	TRBV7-9	TRBD1	TRBJ2-1	TGTGCCAGCAGCTTACGGACAGGGGCTGTGGATGAGCAGTTCTTC	CASSLRTGAVDEQFF
-	TRBV14	-	TRBJ2-7	TGTGCCAGCAGCCCGGCGGCCCCCTACGAGCAGTACTTC	CASSPAAPYEQYF
-	TRBV10-3	-	TRBJ2-7	TGTGCCATCAGTGGAACAGGGACACCGGCGTCCGAGCAGTACTTC	CAISGTGTPASEQYF
few	TRBV29-1	TRBD1	TRBJ2-7	TGCAGCGCCCGCCCTACAGGGGCCCCCGAGCAGTACTTC	CSARPTGAPEQYF
-	TRBV6-4	TRBD2	TRBJ2-1	TGTGCCAGCAGTGGGGGAGCGGGAGCATACAATGAGCAGTTCTTC	CASSGGAGAYNEQFF
-	TRBV4-1	TRBD1	TRBJ1-1	TGCGCCAGCAGCCAACCAGACAGGGATAACACTGAAGCTTTCTTT	CASSQPDRDNTEAFF
-	TRBV5-4	-	TRBJ2-2	TGTGCCAGCAGCTTGCTGGGGCACACCGGGGAGCTGTTTTTT	CASSLLGHTGELFF
-	TRBV9	-	TRBJ2-1	TGTGCCAGCAGCCCCCATGAGACTCCGCCCGGTGAGCAGTTCTTC	CASSPHETPPGEQFF